This T cell receptor (beta chain) was captured by sequencing in a study of cytomegalovirus exposure and HLA in healthy donors. The CDR3 contains 15 residues. Germline CDR1 reads SGHNT; CDR2 reads YYREEE (reference sequence). PCR amplification relied on 60 Vbeta primers (plus 13 Jbeta primers). Method: immunoSEQ multiplex PCR; TCRdb's copy keeps in-frame clones and lacks some. Altogether 270,000 or so clones are present, roughly 88% being singletons, with the ten largest covering less than 4%. This clonotype originated in a man in his forties in good health and CMV-seropositive. Sequencing used PBMCs. V usage is TRBV5-4 and J usage is TRBJ2-5, with 7 bases fitting TRBD1. The J call is uncertain, as TRBJ2-7 better fits the DNA end. The CDR3: CASSLAGQAAYEQYF. The CDR3 coding sequence is TGTGCCAGCAGCTTGGCCGGACAGGCAGCCTACGAGCAGTACTTC.